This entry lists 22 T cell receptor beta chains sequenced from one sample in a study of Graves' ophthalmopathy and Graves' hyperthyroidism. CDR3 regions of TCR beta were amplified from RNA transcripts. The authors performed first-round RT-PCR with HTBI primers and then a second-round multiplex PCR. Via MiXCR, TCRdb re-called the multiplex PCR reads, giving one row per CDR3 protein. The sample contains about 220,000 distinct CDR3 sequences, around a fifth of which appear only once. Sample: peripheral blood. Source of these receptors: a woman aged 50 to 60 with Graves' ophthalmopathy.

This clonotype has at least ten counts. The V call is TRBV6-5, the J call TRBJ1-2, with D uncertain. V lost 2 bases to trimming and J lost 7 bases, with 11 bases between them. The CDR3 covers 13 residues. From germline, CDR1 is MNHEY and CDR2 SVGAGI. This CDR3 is CASSYRSGSGYTF. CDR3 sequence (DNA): TGTGCCAGCAGTTACCGTTCAGGTAGTGGCTACACCTTC.

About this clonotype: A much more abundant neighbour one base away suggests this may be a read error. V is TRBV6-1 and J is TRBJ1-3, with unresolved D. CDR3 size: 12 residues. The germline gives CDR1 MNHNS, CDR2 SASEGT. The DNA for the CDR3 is TGTACCAGCAGCCGCGATGGAAACACCATATATTTT. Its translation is CTSSRDGNTIYF.

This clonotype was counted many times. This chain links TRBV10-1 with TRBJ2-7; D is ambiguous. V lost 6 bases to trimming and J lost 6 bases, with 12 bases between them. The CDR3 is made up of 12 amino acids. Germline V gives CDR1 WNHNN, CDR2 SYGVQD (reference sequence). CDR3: CASSFLGGEQYF. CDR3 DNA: TGCGCCAGCAGCTTTCTAGGCGGCGAGCAGTACTTC.

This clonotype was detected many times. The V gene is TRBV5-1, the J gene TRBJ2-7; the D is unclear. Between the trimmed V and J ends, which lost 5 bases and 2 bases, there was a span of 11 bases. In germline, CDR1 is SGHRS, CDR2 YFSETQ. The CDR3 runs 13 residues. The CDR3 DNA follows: TGCGCCAGCAGAAACGACATCCCCTACGAGCAGTACTTC. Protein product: CASRNDIPYEQYF.

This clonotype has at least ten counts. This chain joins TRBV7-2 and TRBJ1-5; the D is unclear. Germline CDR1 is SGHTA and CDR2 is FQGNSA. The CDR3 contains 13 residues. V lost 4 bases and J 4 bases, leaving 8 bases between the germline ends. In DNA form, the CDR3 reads TGTGCCAGCAGCTGGGGAGGGAATCAGCCCCAGCATTTT. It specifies CASSWGGNQPQHF. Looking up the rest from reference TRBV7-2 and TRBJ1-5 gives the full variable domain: GAGVSQSPSNKVTEKGKDVELRCDPISGHTALYWYRQSLGQGLEFLIYFQGNSAPDKSGLPSDRFSAERTGGSVSTLTIQRTQQEDSAVYLCASSWGGNQPQHFGDGTRLSIL.

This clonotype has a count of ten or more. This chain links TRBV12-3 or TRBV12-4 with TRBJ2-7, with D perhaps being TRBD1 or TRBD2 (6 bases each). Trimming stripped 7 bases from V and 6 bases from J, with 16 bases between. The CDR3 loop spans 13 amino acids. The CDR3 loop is CASNEDGGGEQYF. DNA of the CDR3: TGTGCCAGCAACGAGGACGGGGGCGGCGAGCAGTACTTC.

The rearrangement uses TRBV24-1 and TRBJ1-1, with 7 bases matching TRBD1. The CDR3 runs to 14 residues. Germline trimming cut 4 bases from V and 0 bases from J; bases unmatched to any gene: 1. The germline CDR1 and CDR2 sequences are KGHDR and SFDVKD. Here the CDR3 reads CATSETGLNTEAFF. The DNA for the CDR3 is TGTGCCACCAGTGAGACAGGGCTGAACACTGAAGCTTTCTTT.

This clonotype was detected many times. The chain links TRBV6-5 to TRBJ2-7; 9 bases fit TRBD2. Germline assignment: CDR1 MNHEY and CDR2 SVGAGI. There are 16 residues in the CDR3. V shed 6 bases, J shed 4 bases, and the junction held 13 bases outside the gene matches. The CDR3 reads CASRTRGVAGDYEQYF. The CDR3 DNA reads TGTGCCAGCAGAACAAGAGGGGTAGCGGGGGATTACGAGCAGTACTTC.

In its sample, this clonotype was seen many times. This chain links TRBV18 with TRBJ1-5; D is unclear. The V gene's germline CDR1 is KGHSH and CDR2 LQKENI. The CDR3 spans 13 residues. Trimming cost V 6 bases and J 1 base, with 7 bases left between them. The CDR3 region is CASSPGSNQPQHF. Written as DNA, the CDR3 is TGTGCCAGCTCCCCGGGGAGCAATCAGCCCCAGCATTTT.

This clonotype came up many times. CDR3 nucleotide sequence: TGTGCCAGCTCACCACCGGGGGCAGTTGTGTCGGAGACCCAGTACTTC. It is translated as CASSPPGAVVSETQYF. The rearrangement uses TRBV18 and TRBJ2-5, with a weak D call TRBD1 (6 bases). V was shortened by 0 bases and J by 5 bases, with 16 bases between the two germline ends. CDR1 and CDR2 from the germline V gene are KGHSH and LQKENI. This CDR3 contains 16 residues.

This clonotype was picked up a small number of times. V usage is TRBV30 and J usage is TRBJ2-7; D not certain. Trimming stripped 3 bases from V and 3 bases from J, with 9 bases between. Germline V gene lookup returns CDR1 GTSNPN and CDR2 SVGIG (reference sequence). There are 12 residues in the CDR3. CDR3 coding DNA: TGTGCCTGGAGGGTCGTGGGCTACGAGCAGTACTTC. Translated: CAWRVVGYEQYF.

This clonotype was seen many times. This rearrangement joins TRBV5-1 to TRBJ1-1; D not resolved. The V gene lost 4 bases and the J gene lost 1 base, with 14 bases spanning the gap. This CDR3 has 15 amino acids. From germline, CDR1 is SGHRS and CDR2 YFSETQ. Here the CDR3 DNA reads TGCGCCAGCAGCCCCGGCCGTCTGAAGAACACTGAAGCTTTCTTT. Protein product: CASSPGRLKNTEAFF. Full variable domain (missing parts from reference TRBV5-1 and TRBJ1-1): KAGVTQTPRYLIKTRGQQVTLSCSPISGHRSVSWYQQTPGQGLQFLFEYFSETQRNKGNFPGRFSGRQFSNSRSEMNVSTLELGDSALYLCASSPGRLKNTEAFFGQGTRLTVV.

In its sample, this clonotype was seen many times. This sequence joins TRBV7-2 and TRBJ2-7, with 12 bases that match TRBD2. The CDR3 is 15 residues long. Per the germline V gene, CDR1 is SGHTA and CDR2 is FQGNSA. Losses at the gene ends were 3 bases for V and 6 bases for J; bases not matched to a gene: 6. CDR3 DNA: TGTGCCAGCAGCTTTCGACTAGCGGGAGCTGGCGAGCAGTACTTC. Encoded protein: CASSFRLAGAGEQYF.

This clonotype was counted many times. The CDR3 is CASRTGTTGELFF. Written as DNA, the CDR3 is TGTGCCAGCAGAACCGGGACCACCGGGGAGCTGTTTTTT. V usage is TRBV6-1 and J usage is TRBJ2-2; perhaps D is TRBD1 or TRBD2 (5 bases each). The CDR3 is 13 residues long. V lost 6 bases and J lost 4, with 9 bases in between. Germline V gene data show CDR1 as MNHNS and CDR2 as SASEGT.

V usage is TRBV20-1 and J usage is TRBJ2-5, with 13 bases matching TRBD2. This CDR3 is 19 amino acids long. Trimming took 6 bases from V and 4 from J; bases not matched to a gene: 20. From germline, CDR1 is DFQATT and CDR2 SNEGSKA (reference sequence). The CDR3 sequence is CSASQHRGLAGADGETQYF. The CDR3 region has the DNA TGCAGTGCCAGTCAACACCGTGGACTAGCGGGAGCGGACGGAGAGACCCAGTACTTC.

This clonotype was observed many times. The CDR3 coding sequence is TGTGCCAGCAGCTTAGAGGCAGGGCGGGAGACCCAGTACTTC. Amino acids: CASSLEAGRETQYF. J is TRBJ2-5 and V is TRBV11-2; possible D gene TRBD1, 5 bases. V shed 0 bases and J shed 5 bases, with 10 bases lying between them. The CDR3 consists of 14 residues. Germline V CDR1 and CDR2: SGHAT, FQNNGV. Drawing the rest from reference TRBV11-2 and TRBJ2-5, the complete variable domain is EAGVAQSPRYKIIEKRQSVAFWCNPISGHATLYWYQQILGQGPKLLIQFQNNGVVDDSQLPKDRFSAERLKGVDSTLKIQPAKLEDSAVYLCASSLEAGRETQYFGPGTRLLVL.

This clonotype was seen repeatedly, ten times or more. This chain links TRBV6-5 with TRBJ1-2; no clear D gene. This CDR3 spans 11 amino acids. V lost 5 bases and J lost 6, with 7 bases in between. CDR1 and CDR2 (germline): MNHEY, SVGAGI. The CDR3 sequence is CASSHGDGYTF. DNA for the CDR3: TGTGCCAGCAGTCACGGGGATGGCTACACCTTC.

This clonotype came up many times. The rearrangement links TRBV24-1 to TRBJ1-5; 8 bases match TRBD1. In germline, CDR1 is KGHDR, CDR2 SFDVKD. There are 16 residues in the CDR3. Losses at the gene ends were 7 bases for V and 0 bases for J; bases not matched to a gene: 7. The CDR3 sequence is CATSDNRGTSNQPQHF. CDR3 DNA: TGTGCCACCAGCGACAACAGGGGGACTAGCAATCAGCCCCAGCATTTT.

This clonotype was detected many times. DNA of the CDR3: TGTGCCAGTAGTACGCAGGGACGATTGGCTGAAGCTTTCTTT. Protein product: CASSTQGRLAEAFF. The gene calls are TRBV19 and TRBJ1-1, with D tentatively TRBD1 (5 bases). Germline CDR1 and CDR2: LNHDA and SQIVND (reference sequence). V lost 4 bases and J 6 bases, leaving 15 bases between the germline ends. The CDR3 runs 14 residues.

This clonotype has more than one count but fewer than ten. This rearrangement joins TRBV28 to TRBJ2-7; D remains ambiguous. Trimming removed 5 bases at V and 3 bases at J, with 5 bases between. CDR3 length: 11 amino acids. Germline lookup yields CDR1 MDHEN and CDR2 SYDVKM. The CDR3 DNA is TGTGCCAGCAGTGCGGACTACGAGCAGTACTTC. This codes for CASSADYEQYF.

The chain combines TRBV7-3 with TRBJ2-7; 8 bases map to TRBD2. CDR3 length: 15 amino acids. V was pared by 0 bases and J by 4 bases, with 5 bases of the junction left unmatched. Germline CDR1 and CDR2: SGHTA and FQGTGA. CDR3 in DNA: TGTGCCAGCAGCTTAACTAGCGGGATCCAGTACGAGCAGTACTTC. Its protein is CASSLTSGIQYEQYF. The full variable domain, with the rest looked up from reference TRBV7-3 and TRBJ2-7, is GAGVSQTPSNKVTEKGKYVELRCDPISGHTALYWYRQSLGQGPEFLIYFQGTGAADDSGLPNDRFFAVRPEGSVSTLKIQRTERGDSAVYLCASSLTSGIQYEQYFGPGTRLTVT.

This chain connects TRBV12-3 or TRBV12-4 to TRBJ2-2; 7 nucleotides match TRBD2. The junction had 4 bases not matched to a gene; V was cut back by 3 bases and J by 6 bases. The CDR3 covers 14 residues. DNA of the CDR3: TGTGCCAGCAGTTTTACTAGCGAGGCCGGGGAGCTGTTTTTT. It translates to CASSFTSEAGELFF.